This entry lists 31 T cell receptor beta chains sequenced from one sample in a study of T-cell reconstitution after alpha-beta-depleted transplantation in children. Preparation of the TCRbeta library used unique molecular identifiers. TCRdb called the PCR reads again in MiXCR, with one record for every CDR3 protein. The table records about 360,000 distinct CDR3 sequences, about an eighth of them present only once. Sequenced material: PBMCs, taken from the stem cell graft. All receptors derive from a human donor who donated a stem cell graft to a child with Fanconi anemia.

This clonotype was counted at least ten times. The rearrangement links TRBV11-2 to TRBJ1-3; perhaps TRBD1 as D (6 bases). The CDR3 runs 16 residues. Trimming pared 1 base from V and 7 bases from J, leaving 17 bases between. Germline-derived CDR1 and CDR2 are SGHAT and FQNNGV. The CDR3 DNA sequence: TGTGCCAGCAGCTTAGGTGCAGGGACCCAGGGGAACACCATATATTTT. This codes for CASSLGAGTQGNTIYF.

This clonotype was recorded at least ten times. The chain carries TRBV4-2 and TRBJ1-1, with D uncertain. The CDR3 contains 13 residues. V was shortened by 1 base and J by 7 bases, with 10 bases between the two germline ends. Germline-derived CDR1 and CDR2 are LGHNA and YNFKEQ. CDR3 residues: CASSQAGVNEAFF. For the CDR3, the DNA is TGTGCCAGCAGCCAAGCTGGGGTCAATGAAGCTTTCTTT.

This clonotype was found a few times. The rearrangement joins TRBV10-3 to TRBJ1-1; TRBD1 agrees at 11 bases. The junction had 4 bases not matched to a gene; V was cut back by 10 bases and J by 6 bases. Germline V CDR1 and CDR2: ENHRY, SYGVKD. This CDR3 is built from 12 residues. The CDR3 DNA sequence: TGTGCCAGCGGACAGGGGGCATCTGAAGCTTTCTTT. It is translated as CASGQGASEAFF.

This clonotype was observed a handful of times. CDR3: CASSLAIMAGEGYTF. The CDR3 DNA reads TGTGCCAGCAGCTTGGCCATAATGGCAGGGGAAGGCTACACCTTC. The genes are TRBV5-4 and TRBJ1-2, with a weak D call TRBD1 (6 bases). Deletions cut 0 bases from V and 8 bases from J, with 17 bases between. The length of the CDR3 is 15 residues. The germline CDR1 and CDR2 sequences are SGHNT and YYREEE (reference sequence).

This clonotype was seen a few times. The V and J genes are TRBV7-2 and TRBJ2-7; D is perhaps TRBD1 or TRBD2 (5 bases each). Trimming took off 5 bases at V and 3 bases at J, with 14 bases between the two ends. This CDR3 is 14 amino acids long. Germline V gene lookup returns CDR1 SGHTA and CDR2 FQGNSA. The CDR3 region has the DNA TGTGCCAGCAGCCTTTCCGGGACCCTCTACGAGCAGTACGTC. Protein: CASSLSGTLYEQYV.

This clonotype appeared a few times. The genes are TRBV6-1 and TRBJ1-2; a weak D match, TRBD1 (6 bases). Germline V gene lookup returns CDR1 MNHNS and CDR2 SASEGT. The CDR3 extends over 14 amino acids. Trimming shortened V by 7 bases and J by 2 bases, and 14 bases separated the two germline ends. In DNA form, the CDR3 reads TGTGCCAGCATCCGAGGGACACAAAACTATGGCTACACCTTC. Protein sequence: CASIRGTQNYGYTF.

This clonotype appeared a few times. V gene TRBV15 combines with J gene TRBJ1-1; the D gene is possibly TRBD1 (5 bases). Germline V gene sequence: CDR1 LNHNV, CDR2 YYDKDF (reference sequence). This CDR3 is 15 amino acids long. Between the trimmed V and J ends, which lost 6 bases and 1 base, there was a span of 15 bases. The CDR3 bases are TGTGCCACCAGTCCGCAGTTGGGGCAGAACACTGAAGCTTTCTTT. Protein product: CATSPQLGQNTEAFF.

This clonotype was recorded at least ten times. The CDR3 loop reads CASSRTGSGNTIYF. Here the CDR3 DNA reads TGTGCCAGCAGCCGGACAGGGTCTGGAAACACCATATATTTT. J is TRBJ1-3 and V is TRBV7-2, with 8 positions matching TRBD1. This CDR3 is 14 amino acids long. The germline gives CDR1 SGHTA, CDR2 FQGNSA. V dropped 5 bases and J dropped 1; count of bases not matched to a gene: 1.

This clonotype was observed a few times. The chain couples TRBV20-1 to TRBJ1-2; D unresolved. Deletions cut 4 bases from V and 4 bases from J, with 13 bases between. Germline CDR1 reads DFQATT; CDR2 reads SNEGSKA (reference sequence). CDR3 size: 13 residues. The CDR3: CSANGIEIYGYTF. The CDR3 nucleotides read TGCAGTGCTAATGGGATCGAAATCTATGGCTACACCTTC.

The rearrangement links TRBV12-3 or TRBV12-4 to TRBJ1-5; TRBD1 matches 9 bases. The CDR3 runs to 17 residues. V lost 5 bases, J lost 3 bases, and 11 bases stayed unmatched. DNA for the CDR3: TGTGCCAGCAGTGCCGGGACAGGGTTTTTGGTCAATCAGCCCCAGCATTTT. This codes for CASSAGTGFLVNQPQHF.

This clonotype was counted between two and nine times. This rearrangement joins TRBV3-1 to TRBJ1-1; no clear D gene. The CDR3 loop spans 13 amino acids. V dropped 3 bases and J dropped 7 bases, with 12 bases sitting between them. Germline loops: CDR1 LGHDT, CDR2 YNNKEL (reference sequence). CDR3: CASSHLGRIEAFF. CDR3 in DNA: TGTGCCAGCAGCCACCTGGGTCGGATTGAAGCTTTCTTT.

The chain couples TRBV20-1 to TRBJ2-5; D might be TRBD1 or TRBD2, each matching 5 bases. Germline lookup yields CDR1 DFQATT and CDR2 SNEGSKA (reference sequence). V lost 5 bases and J 1 base, leaving 11 bases between the germline ends. The CDR3 has 13 residues. CDR3 residues: CSAGDGPQETQYF. In nucleotides, the CDR3 is TGCAGTGCTGGGGACGGACCCCAAGAGACCCAGTACTTC.

This clonotype was observed a few times. The gene calls are TRBV3-1 and TRBJ1-2; the D gene is possibly TRBD1 (5 bases). Trimming left V 1 base short and J 4 bases short, with 13 bases between. The CDR3 runs to 15 residues. Per the germline V gene, CDR1 is LGHDT and CDR2 is YNNKEL (reference sequence). CDR3 nucleotides: TGTGCCAGCAGCCAAGGGGATACAGGCCCCTATGGCTACACCTTC. Translated: CASSQGDTGPYGYTF.

The chain uses TRBV4-3 and TRBJ1-2; D remains unclear. This CDR3 comprises 15 residues. CDR1 is LGHNA, CDR2 YSLEER, per germline. The germline V and J ends were trimmed by 0 bases and 6 bases, with 14 bases remaining between them. DNA of the CDR3: TGCGCCAGCAGCCAAGAACCGTCGAGTTTGAATGGCTACACCTTC. Its protein is CASSQEPSSLNGYTF.

The J gene is TRBJ2-1, the V gene TRBV20-1; 12 bases agree with TRBD1. CDR1 is DFQATT and CDR2 is SNEGSKA in the germline V gene (reference sequence). CDR3 length equals 16 residues. Trimming took 5 bases from V and 7 from J; bases not matched to a gene: 12. In nucleotides, the CDR3 is TGCAGTGCTCCTAAATTCCGGGACAGGGGGCTTAATGAGCAGTTCTTC. It is translated as CSAPKFRDRGLNEQFF.

The chain carries TRBV18 and TRBJ2-5, with D perhaps TRBD1 (7 bases). Germline CDR1 and CDR2: KGHSH and LQKENI. Trimming left V 8 bases short and J 3 bases short, with 22 bases between. The CDR3 loop spans 16 amino acids. The CDR3 nucleotides read TGTGCCAGCCAAAGGGGCGGGACAGCCGCGGAAGAGACCCAGTACTTC. This codes for CASQRGGTAAEETQYF. Drawing the rest from reference TRBV18 and TRBJ2-5, the complete variable domain is NAGVMQNPRHLVRRRGQEARLRCSPMKGHSHVYWYRQLPEEGLKFMVYLQKENIIDESGMPKERFSAEFPKEGPSILRIQQVVRGDSAAYFCASQRGGTAAEETQYFGPGTRLLVL.

The table lists this clonotype with a few counts. This chain uses TRBV29-1 with TRBJ2-5; D not certain. Germline loops: CDR1 SQVTM, CDR2 ANQGSEA. CDR3 length: 13 residues. V was shortened by 6 bases and J by 4 bases, with 15 bases between the two germline ends. The DNA for the CDR3 is TGCAGCGTCCATATTGATTCGGGAGAGACCCAGTACTTC. This sequence encodes CSVHIDSGETQYF.

This clonotype has a count of ten or more. The rearrangement links TRBV7-2 to TRBJ1-1, with D hard to call. The V end lost 1 base, the J end lost 9 bases, and 6 bases lay between the germline ends. Germline V lookup: CDR1 SGHTA, CDR2 FQGNSA. The CDR3 contains 11 residues. The CDR3 here is CASSLVGKAFF. CDR3 nucleotide sequence: TGTGCCAGCAGCTTAGTAGGGAAAGCTTTCTTT.

The CDR3 reads CASSPQGSRSGNTIYF. For the CDR3, the DNA is TGTGCCAGCAGTCCCCAAGGGTCAAGATCGGGAAACACCATATATTTT. This chain joins TRBV25-1 and TRBJ1-3; the D is unclear. The CDR3 is made up of 16 amino acids. V was pared by 5 bases and J by 4 bases, with 18 bases between. Germline values: CDR1 MGHDK, CDR2 SYGVNS.

The table lists this clonotype with a few counts. V usage is TRBV4-3 and J usage is TRBJ1-2; D unresolved. The V and J ends lost 4 bases and 2 bases respectively, with 14 bases between them. The CDR3 covers 15 residues. The germline V gene has CDR1 LGHNA and CDR2 YSLEER. CDR3 protein: CASSRELGENYGYTF. CDR3 in DNA: TGCGCCAGCAGCCGAGAACTGGGAGAGAACTATGGCTACACCTTC.

This rearrangement joins TRBV2 to TRBJ2-2; TRBD2 matches at 9 bases. V trimming: 7 bases; J trimming: 4 bases; junction bases outside the gene matches: 4. Germline V gene data show CDR1 as SNHLY and CDR2 as FYNNEI. CDR3 length equals 14 residues. The CDR3 sequence is CASTWRGGTGELFF. In DNA form, the CDR3 reads TGTGCCAGCACTTGGCGGGGGGGCACCGGGGAGCTGTTTTTT.

The V gene is TRBV20-1, the J gene TRBJ2-5, with TRBD2 matching over 8 bases. The germline CDR1 and CDR2 sequences are DFQATT and SNEGSKA (reference sequence). CDR3 length: 14 amino acids. V shed 4 bases, J shed 5 bases, and the junction held 9 bases outside the gene matches. In DNA form, the CDR3 reads TGCAGTGCTACCGTGGCGGGGGGTGGCGAGACCCAGTACTTC. It encodes CSATVAGGGETQYF.

CDR3 residues: CSASPPYGYTF. In nucleotides, the CDR3 is TGCAGTGCCAGTCCGCCCTATGGCTACACCTTC. V usage is TRBV20-1 and J usage is TRBJ1-2; D call uncertain. V dropped 6 bases and J dropped 4 bases, with 9 bases sitting between them. The CDR3 contains 11 residues. Germline CDR1 reads DFQATT; CDR2 reads SNEGSKA (reference sequence).

The V gene is TRBV5-1, the J gene TRBJ1-2; D gene uncertain. Germline CDR1 is SGHRS and CDR2 is YFSETQ. CDR3 length: 15 amino acids. Between the trimmed V and J ends, which lost 2 bases and 3 bases, there was a span of 14 bases. CDR3 DNA sequence: TGCGCCAGCAGCTTCGGGTGGTCCCAGGACTATGGCTACACCTTC. Its translation: CASSFGWSQDYGYTF. Complete variable domain (other parts from reference TRBV5-1 and TRBJ1-2): KAGVTQTPRYLIKTRGQQVTLSCSPISGHRSVSWYQQTPGQGLQFLFEYFSETQRNKGNFPGRFSGRQFSNSRSEMNVSTLELGDSALYLCASSFGWSQDYGYTFGSGTRLTVV.

In regard to this clonotype: Its ends do not fully match the called genes, so a read error is possible. The V call is TRBV7-6, the J call TRBJ2-1; 9 bases are shared with TRBD2. The CDR3 spans 15 residues. Germline loops: CDR1 SGHVS, CDR2 FNYEAQ. The CDR3 protein is CASSLVAGAYDEQFF. The CDR3 bases are TGTGCCAGCAGCCTAGTAGCGGGGGCCTACGATGAGCAGTTCTTC.

There are many counts of this clonotype. V and J are TRBV5-1 and TRBJ2-3; 7 bases align to TRBD1. This CDR3 has 14 amino acids. The junction had 4 bases not matched to a gene; V was cut back by 4 bases and J by 2 bases. Germline V gene lookup returns CDR1 SGHRS and CDR2 YFSETQ. This CDR3 is CASSMGQNTDTQYF. DNA for the CDR3: TGCGCCAGCAGCATGGGACAGAACACAGATACGCAGTATTTT.

V is TRBV20-1 and J is TRBJ2-1; D is possibly TRBD2 (5 bases). The germline V gene encodes CDR1 DFQATT and CDR2 SNEGSKA (reference sequence). This CDR3 spans 15 amino acids. Trimming took 5 bases from V and 6 from J, leaving 20 bases between them. CDR3 protein: CSAELTRQGGNEQFF. Written as DNA, the CDR3 is TGCAGTGCTGAGCTTACTAGGCAAGGAGGCAATGAGCAGTTCTTC.

The chain is built from TRBV6-2 or TRBV6-3 and TRBJ2-4; no clear D gene. The CDR3 runs 17 residues. Trimming left V 2 bases short and J 0 bases short, with 14 bases between. From germline, CDR1 is MNHEY and CDR2 SVGEGT. DNA of the CDR3: TGTGCCAGCAGTTACCCAACCGGTGGGGTAGCCAAAAACATTCAGTACTTC. This sequence encodes CASSYPTGGVAKNIQYF.

This clonotype has just one count. Germline is not matched at one junction end, which may reflect a read error. V gene TRBV3-1 combines with J gene TRBJ2-1; D call uncertain. The CDR3 length is 15 residues. Germline V lookup: CDR1 LGHDT, CDR2 YNNKEL (reference sequence). The CDR3 coding sequence is TGTGCCTGCAGCCAAGACAACGGAGTTTACAATGAGCAGTTCTTC. This codes for CACSQDNGVYNEQFF.

The CDR3 DNA reads TGTGCCACCAGTGATTCAAGACGGGGGGTCCAAGAGACCCAGTACTTC. Translation: CATSDSRRGVQETQYF. This chain links TRBV24-1 with TRBJ2-5; TRBD2 agrees at 7 bases. The CDR3 totals 16 residues. Unmatched junction bases numbered 6, after V lost 2 bases and J lost 1 base. CDR1 and CDR2 (germline): KGHDR, SFDVKD.

The chain is built from TRBV5-1 and TRBJ2-1, with no clear D. The ends were cut back, 0 bases at V and 5 bases at J, with 21 bases in the middle. The germline V gene has CDR1 SGHRS and CDR2 YFSETQ. The CDR3 has 18 amino acids. CDR3 nucleotides: TGCGCCAGCAGCTTGGACAGTGGCGACCCCCTCCCCAACAATGAGCAGTTCTTC. Amino acid sequence: CASSLDSGDPLPNNEQFF. The whole variable domain, filled in from reference TRBV5-1 and TRBJ2-1, reads KAGVTQTPRYLIKTRGQQVTLSCSPISGHRSVSWYQQTPGQGLQFLFEYFSETQRNKGNFPGRFSGRQFSNSRSEMNVSTLELGDSALYLCASSLDSGDPLPNNEQFFGPGTRLTVL.